This TCR beta chain is from a study of blood T cell repertoires in COVID-19. About the research overall: Researchers got acute and convalescent COVID-19 samples from the United States, Italy and Spain. PBMCs, B-cell-depleted T cells, or T cells provided the cDNA or gDNA that made up the material.

Germline V gives CDR1 GTSNPN, CDR2 SVGIG (reference sequence). Deletions cut 5 bases from V and 2 bases from J, with 12 bases between. This CDR3 has 13 amino acids. This clone was observed a single time. Original data processing: Estimates of nucleated cell counts were drawn from the amplification of reference gene primers. This table comes from immunoSEQ multiplex PCR, and its TCRdb copy is limited to in-frame clones, with some not included. Clone size and V and J calls were adopted from that table, with D and trimming inferred from the DNA. The sample carries 450,000 to 500,000 clones, 75% to 90% recorded once.

This chain uses TRBV30 with TRBJ1-1; D is possibly TRBD1 (5 bases). This receptor was taken from a human donor in a cohort sampled during active COVID-19. The specimen sequenced was peripheral blood. The CDR3 sequence: CAWRTQGNTEAFF. CDR3 bases: TGTGCCTGGCGGACCCAGGGAAACACTGAAGCTTTCTTT.